Below are 10 T cell receptor beta chains sequenced from a single sample in a study of immune evolution from preneoplasia to lung adenocarcinoma. Libraries were prepared by immunoSEQ multiplex PCR; TCRdb keeps only in-frame clonotypes and omits some of them. This table has 8,500 to 13,000 clones, roughly 84% appearing once. Sequencing was done on a sample of FFPE minimally invasive lung adenocarcinoma tissue. These receptors were taken from a person aged 70 to 80 with lung adenocarcinoma.

By its share, this clone is medium-sized. This chain joins TRBV20-1 and TRBJ2-3; D unclear. V was cut by 3 bases and J by 6 bases, with 7 bases left in between. This CDR3 is 11 amino acids long. Germline V gene sequence: CDR1 DFQATT, CDR2 SNEGSKA (reference sequence). This CDR3 reads CSARVVDTQYF. The CDR3 region has the DNA TGCAGTGCTAGGGTGGTTGATACGCAGTATTTT.

This clone is a singleton in its sample. This chain joins TRBV30 and TRBJ1-5; D gene uncertain. V was trimmed by 5 bases and J by 0 bases, leaving 5 bases between them. The germline gives CDR1 GTSNPN, CDR2 SVGIG (reference sequence). The CDR3 contains 12 residues. The CDR3 region is CAWGFSNQPQHF. The DNA of the CDR3 is TGTGCCTGGGGATTTAGCAATCAGCCCCAGCATTTT.

This clone was observed a few times. The CDR3 region has the DNA TGTGCCAGCAGCCGGGGGGGAAAAGAGACCCAGTACTTC. Protein product: CASSRGGKETQYF. The chain uses TRBV7-9 and TRBJ2-5, with TRBD2 identical over 8 bases. Germline V CDR1 and CDR2: SEHNR, FQNEAQ (reference sequence). The CDR3 spans 13 residues. After removal of 5 bases from V and 3 bases from J, the junction contained 2 bases not matched to a gene.

This clone has more than one count but fewer than ten. The chain couples TRBV5-1 to TRBJ2-3; no firm D call. Trimming took off 4 bases at V and 2 bases at J, with 14 bases between the two ends. The germline gives CDR1 SGHRS, CDR2 YFSETQ. The CDR3 length is 15 residues. The CDR3 sequence is CASSLMDGYTDTQYF. The CDR3 DNA is TGCGCCAGCAGCCTTATGGACGGATACACAGATACGCAGTATTTT.

The V and J genes are TRBV6-1 and TRBJ1-1; D may be TRBD1 (5 bases). The germline CDR1 and CDR2 sequences are MNHNS and SASEGT. Trimming cost V 2 bases and J 0 bases, with 7 bases left between them. The CDR3 has 14 amino acids. The CDR3 loop reads CASSEPGLNTEAFF. CDR3 DNA: TGTGCCAGCAGTGAACCAGGGCTGAACACTGAAGCTTTCTTT.

The chain carries TRBV5-6 and TRBJ1-5; TRBD1 aligns across 9 bases. Per the germline V gene, CDR1 is SGHDT and CDR2 is YYEEEE. This CDR3 has 17 residues. V gave up 1 base and J gave up 6 bases; unmatched junction bases: 11. CDR3 region: CASSLSSDRGGSQPQHF. DNA for the CDR3: TGTGCCAGCAGCTTGTCCTCGGACAGGGGTGGTAGTCAGCCCCAGCATTTT.

The gene calls are TRBV6-6 and TRBJ2-7; D is undetermined. Germline V gene lookup returns CDR1 MNHNY and CDR2 SVGAGI (reference sequence). The CDR3 consists of 14 residues. With 2 bases removed from V and 3 bases from J, the gap between germline ends came to 11 bases. As DNA, the CDR3 is TGTGCCAGCAGTTACAACCCAGGTCACTACGAGCAGTACTTC. It specifies CASSYNPGHYEQYF.

The J gene is TRBJ1-2, the V gene TRBV2; D is possibly TRBD1 (6 bases). Per germline, CDR1 SNHLY and CDR2 FYNNEI. V was trimmed by 5 bases and J by 5 bases, leaving 9 bases between them. This CDR3 spans 12 amino acids. The CDR3 DNA sequence: TGTGCCAGCAGTTGGACAGATTATGGCTACACCTTC. It is translated as CASSWTDYGYTF.

This sequence joins TRBV27 and TRBJ2-3, with 13 bases matching TRBD2. This CDR3 spans 17 amino acids. CDR1 is MNHEY and CDR2 is SMNVEV in the germline V gene (reference sequence). Trimming at V came to 3 bases and at J to 8 bases, leaving 11 bases not matched to a gene. In nucleotides, the CDR3 is TGTGCCAGCAGTTTCTCCGTGGGGACTAGCGGGGAGGGTACGCAGTATTTT. Translation: CASSFSVGTSGEGTQYF.

Here the CDR3 reads CASSEAYQGGPRTDTQYF. For the CDR3, the DNA is TGTGCCAGCAGTGAAGCGTATCAGGGGGGGCCACGCACAGATACGCAGTATTTT. The chain combines TRBV6-1 with TRBJ2-3, with D possibly called TRBD1 or TRBD2 (7 bases each). The CDR3 spans 18 residues. The V and J ends lost 0 bases and 1 base respectively, with 17 bases between them. Germline V gives CDR1 MNHNS, CDR2 SASEGT.